These 30 T cell receptor beta chains were sequenced from one sample in a study of T cells in Graves' hyperthyroidism and ophthalmopathy. The CDR3 regions of TCR beta were amplified from RNA transcripts. HTBI primers were the set used in a first-round RT-PCR of the TCR CDR3. TCRdb fed the multiplex PCR reads into MiXCR, producing one record per CDR3 protein. The table shows roughly 650,000 distinct CDR3 sequences, with about 16% occurring only once. Sequencing used blood. The source is a middle-aged woman with Graves' ophthalmopathy.

This clonotype came up once. The rearrangement joins TRBV20-1 to TRBJ1-5; D is unresolved. This CDR3 is built from 15 residues. V shed 0 bases and J shed 5 bases, with 14 bases lying between them. From germline, CDR1 is DFQATT and CDR2 SNEGSKA (reference sequence). CDR3 coding DNA: TGCAGTGCTAGAGATGGCAGATCTTCCTATCAGCCCCAGCATTTT. It yields the protein CSARDGRSSYQPQHF.

This clonotype appeared many times. V usage is TRBV5-1 and J usage is TRBJ1-1; D may be TRBD1 (6 bases). V gave up 4 bases and J gave up 0 bases, with 13 bases separating them. Germline V gene sequence: CDR1 SGHRS, CDR2 YFSETQ. This CDR3 contains 15 residues. This chain's CDR3 is CASSRGPGLNTEAFF. As DNA, the CDR3 is TGCGCCAGCAGCCGGGGGCCGGGACTGAACACTGAAGCTTTCTTT.

This clonotype has ten or more counts. V and J are TRBV2 and TRBJ1-4, with TRBD1 as a possible D gene (5 bases). The germline V gene encodes CDR1 SNHLY and CDR2 FYNNEI. The CDR3 totals 15 residues. The germline V and J ends were trimmed by 8 bases and 4 bases, with 17 bases remaining between them. The CDR3 protein is CASDIVGQYNEKLFF. The DNA of the CDR3 is TGTGCCAGCGACATAGTGGGGCAGTATAATGAAAAACTGTTTTTT.

The rearrangement links TRBV5-5 to TRBJ1-1; TRBD1 aligns across 8 bases. V dropped 0 bases and J dropped 1; count of bases not matched to a gene: 5. The CDR3 is made up of 16 amino acids. The germline V gene has CDR1 SGHKS and CDR2 YYEKEE (reference sequence). The CDR3 sequence: CASSLETGTGNTEAFF. The CDR3 DNA sequence: TGTGCCAGCAGCTTGGAAACCGGGACAGGGAACACTGAAGCTTTCTTT.

This clonotype was seen a few times. The V and J genes are TRBV7-3 and TRBJ2-7, with D possibly called TRBD1 or TRBD2 (5 bases each). Germline CDR1 reads SGHTA; CDR2 reads FQGTGA. The CDR3 extends over 15 amino acids. V was trimmed by 5 bases and J by 3 bases, leaving 17 bases between them. The CDR3 bases are TGTGCCAGCAGCCCAGGCGGGTCAGGGAACTACGAGCAGTACTTC. It codes for CASSPGGSGNYEQYF.

In this sample, this clonotype turned up many times. This rearrangement joins TRBV6-1 to TRBJ1-6, with TRBD1 matching 9 bases. The CDR3 is made up of 14 amino acids. V gave up 5 bases and J gave up 10 bases; unmatched junction bases: 6. Germline V gives CDR1 MNHNS, CDR2 SASEGT. The CDR3 loop is CASSSDRGRSPLHF. The CDR3 DNA follows: TGTGCCAGCAGTTCGGACAGGGGACGGTCACCCCTCCACTTT.

The rearrangement uses TRBV20-1 and TRBJ1-2; perhaps TRBD1 as D (6 bases). V lost 3 bases and J lost 5, with 13 bases in between. From germline, CDR1 is DFQATT and CDR2 SNEGSKA (reference sequence). The CDR3 length is 13 residues. As DNA, the CDR3 is TGCAGTGCTAGCGGGGGGGGCCCATATGGCTACACCTTC. Protein: CSASGGGPYGYTF.

The V call is TRBV19, the J call TRBJ2-1, with no clear D. The V gene's germline CDR1 is LNHDA and CDR2 SQIVND (reference sequence). V was trimmed by 2 bases and J by 1 base, leaving 9 bases between them. The CDR3 spans 15 residues. CDR3 protein: CASSIKWASYNEQFF. CDR3 DNA: TGTGCCAGTAGTATAAAGTGGGCATCCTACAATGAGCAGTTCTTC.

This clonotype occurred a few times. The CDR3 DNA is TGTGCCAGCAGTGAGGGACAGGAGGTCAATCAGCCCCAGCATTTT. It specifies CASSEGQEVNQPQHF. The chain has TRBV12-3 or TRBV12-4 and TRBJ1-5; TRBD1 agrees at 8 bases. The CDR3 loop spans 15 amino acids. Germline trimming cut 5 bases from V and 3 bases from J; bases unmatched to any gene: 6.

The table lists this clonotype with many counts. The chain is built from TRBV24-1 and TRBJ2-1; D uncertain. CDR1 and CDR2 from the germline V gene are KGHDR and SFDVKD. Between the trimmed V and J ends, which lost 3 bases and 7 bases, there was a span of 18 bases. This CDR3 is 16 amino acids long. CDR3: CATSDPGATLRNEQFF. CDR3 in DNA: TGTGCCACCAGTGATCCCGGCGCAACCCTGAGGAATGAGCAGTTCTTC.

This clonotype was found a few times. The chain links TRBV20-1 to TRBJ2-1, with 7 bases lining up with TRBD1. Germline assignment: CDR1 DFQATT and CDR2 SNEGSKA (reference sequence). Losses at the gene ends were 6 bases for V and 6 bases for J; bases not matched to a gene: 2. The CDR3 runs 11 residues. The DNA for the CDR3 is TGCAGTGCCAGGGGGTCCAATGAGCAGTTCTTC. This codes for CSARGSNEQFF.

This clonotype was picked up a small number of times. The rearrangement links TRBV28 to TRBJ2-7, with 10 bases that match TRBD2. The germline V gene encodes CDR1 MDHEN and CDR2 SYDVKM. V lost 5 bases to trimming and J lost 4 bases; unmatched junction nucleotides: 11. This CDR3 has 16 amino acids. This chain's CDR3 is CASSTSSSGSRYEQYF. In DNA, the CDR3 is TGTGCCAGCAGTACCTCTTCTAGCGGGAGCAGATACGAGCAGTACTTC.

This chain connects TRBV10-2 to TRBJ2-1; 9 nucleotides line up with TRBD1. Per the germline V gene, CDR1 is WSHSY and CDR2 is SAAADI. Trimming at V came to 8 bases and at J to 7 bases, leaving 24 bases not matched to a gene. This CDR3 region has 19 residues. This CDR3 is CASFPWGQGMLSYRNEQFF. The CDR3 DNA is TGCGCCAGCTTCCCCTGGGGACAGGGTATGTTATCCTACCGTAATGAGCAGTTCTTC.

The sample holds a few counts of this clonotype. The V gene is TRBV19, the J gene TRBJ2-2; 7 bases fit TRBD1. In germline, CDR1 is LNHDA, CDR2 SQIVND (reference sequence). The CDR3 runs 14 residues. V lost 6 bases, J lost 7 bases, and 8 bases stayed unmatched. CDR3 in amino acids: CASSPTGTGGELFF. CDR3 DNA: TGTGCCAGTAGCCCGACAGGGACCGGCGGGGAGCTGTTTTTT.

This clonotype was observed a few times. In DNA, the CDR3 is TGCAGTGCTATTAGCAGGGTTATGGTCACTGAAGCTTTCTTT. Encoded protein: CSAISRVMVTEAFF. The V call is TRBV20-1, the J call TRBJ1-1; D might be TRBD1 (5 bases). V lost 4 bases and J 4 bases, leaving 16 bases between the germline ends. Germline V CDR1 and CDR2: DFQATT, SNEGSKA (reference sequence). The CDR3 consists of 14 residues.

A word on this clonotype: A much larger clone differs from this one at a single base, so this may be a read error. The genes are TRBV6-1 and TRBJ1-5; no firm D call. CDR1 and CDR2 (germline): MNHNS, SASEGT. CDR3 length equals 12 residues. The CDR3 region is CASRSGRQPLHF. CDR3 DNA: TGTGCCAGCAGGTCCGGCCGGCAGCCCCTGCATTTT.

This clonotype was seen a handful of times. The chain couples TRBV11-2 to TRBJ2-5; D remains unclear. The CDR3 extends over 16 amino acids. The germline V gene encodes CDR1 SGHAT and CDR2 FQNNGV. V lost 5 bases and J lost 0, with 16 bases in between. CDR3 loop: CASSDSRRTYQETQYF. The CDR3 bases are TGTGCCAGCAGCGACTCCCGGCGGACGTACCAAGAGACCCAGTACTTC.

This clonotype was picked up many times. The V and J genes are TRBV9 and TRBJ1-6; the D gene is possibly TRBD1 (6 bases). The CDR3 has 14 residues. The germline gives CDR1 SGDLS, CDR2 YYNGEE. The ends were cut back, 1 base at V and 5 bases at J, with 7 bases in the middle. As DNA, the CDR3 is TGTGCCAGCAGCGTATACAGGGATAATTCACCCCTCCACTTT. It translates to CASSVYRDNSPLHF.

This clonotype appeared many times. The chain combines TRBV7-9 with TRBJ2-3, with 7 nucleotides matching TRBD1. The CDR3 has 15 amino acids. Germline-derived CDR1 and CDR2 are SEHNR and FQNEAQ (reference sequence). V trimming: 5 bases; J trimming: 2 bases; junction bases outside the gene matches: 7. The CDR3 here is CASSRQGQDTDTQYF. The CDR3 region has the DNA TGTGCCAGCAGCCGACAAGGACAGGACACAGATACGCAGTATTTT.

This clonotype was seen a few times. V is TRBV19 and J is TRBJ2-4; D might be TRBD2 (6 bases). Germline assignment: CDR1 LNHDA and CDR2 SQIVND (reference sequence). The CDR3 extends over 11 amino acids. V was clipped by 7 bases and J by 8 bases, with 9 bases between them. CDR3 nucleotide sequence: TGTGCCAGTACAGGGACTGACATTCAGTACTTC. It codes for CASTGTDIQYF.

This clonotype has a count of ten or more. The J gene is TRBJ1-2, the V gene TRBV3-1, with TRBD1 as a possible D gene (5 bases). CDR3 length: 17 amino acids. Germline CDR1 and CDR2: LGHDT and YNNKEL (reference sequence). The V end lost 0 bases, the J end lost 4 bases, and 18 bases lay between the germline ends. The CDR3 region is CASSQDLWGVSGYGYTF. The CDR3 DNA sequence: TGTGCCAGCAGCCAAGATCTCTGGGGGGTCTCGGGCTATGGCTACACCTTC.

This chain uses TRBV4-1 with TRBJ1-1; TRBD1 matches 10 bases. Germline CDR1 is MGHRA and CDR2 is YSYEKL. V shed 4 bases and J 7 bases; nucleotides not matched to a gene: 9. CDR3 size: 15 residues. DNA of the CDR3: TGCGCCAGCAGCCTAGATCCCGGGACAGGGGTTGAAGCTTTCTTT. Translated: CASSLDPGTGVEAFF.

This clonotype was detected many times. DNA for the CDR3: TGCAGTGCTACCCGAGAGGGGCTCGATGAGCAGTTCTTC. Translation: CSATREGLDEQFF. V is TRBV20-1 and J is TRBJ2-1; either TRBD1 or TRBD2 may fit D (5 bases each). Trimming took 4 bases from V and 8 from J, leaving 15 bases between them. This CDR3 spans 13 amino acids. Germline CDR1 and CDR2: DFQATT and SNEGSKA (reference sequence).

V and J are TRBV28 and TRBJ2-5; 8 bases are a match to TRBD1. V was clipped by 2 bases and J by 5 bases; unmatched bases: 7. This CDR3 contains 15 residues. Germline CDR1 reads MDHEN; CDR2 reads SYDVKM. The CDR3 DNA reads TGTGCCAGCAGTTTACCAGCAGGGGGCTCCGAGACCCAGTACTTC. Residues: CASSLPAGGSETQYF.

The rearrangement joins TRBV20-1 to TRBJ2-3; 10 bases agree with TRBD1. From germline, CDR1 is DFQATT and CDR2 SNEGSKA (reference sequence). After removal of 3 bases from V and 3 bases from J, the junction contained 3 bases not matched to a gene. CDR3 length equals 14 residues. CDR3 sequence reads: CSARTGQGTDTQYF. CDR3 DNA: TGCAGTGCTAGGACGGGACAGGGGACAGATACGCAGTATTTT.

This clonotype was seen only a few times. V usage is TRBV7-6 and J usage is TRBJ2-2, with TRBD2 as a possible D gene (5 bases). V was shortened by 1 base and J by 3 bases, with 6 bases between the two germline ends. The CDR3 runs to 14 residues. The germline V gene has CDR1 SGHVS and CDR2 FNYEAQ. CDR3 residues: CASSLGEYTGELFF. CDR3 sequence (DNA): TGTGCCAGCAGCTTAGGGGAGTACACCGGGGAGCTGTTTTTT.

This clonotype was observed a handful of times. CDR3 region: CASSPRRPGDNSPLHF. CDR3 sequence (DNA): TGTGCCAGCAGCCCTCGGCGGCCGGGTGATAATTCACCCCTCCACTTT. The chain is built from TRBV7-2 and TRBJ1-6; D unclear. Per germline, CDR1 SGHTA and CDR2 FQGNSA. The CDR3 is 16 amino acids. V was trimmed by 5 bases and J by 5 bases, leaving 16 bases between them.

On this clonotype itself: A much bigger clone sits one base away, suggesting this may be a read error. The chain is built from TRBV2 and TRBJ2-1; 10 positions agree with TRBD2. The CDR3 has 16 residues. Germline CDR1 reads SNHLY; CDR2 reads FYNNEI. The CDR3 protein is CASGEIAGGPRGEQFF. Here the CDR3 DNA reads TGTGCCAGCGGTGAAATAGCGGGAGGCCCGAGGGGTGAGCAGTTCTTC. The whole variable domain, filled in from reference TRBV2 and TRBJ2-1, reads EPEVTQTPSHQVTQMGQEVILRCVPISNHLYFYWYRQILGQKVEFLVSFYNNEISEKSEIFDDQFSVERPDGSNFTLKIRSTKLEDSAMYFCASGEIAGGPRGEQFFGPGTRLTVL.

This clonotype was observed a handful of times. The CDR3 DNA sequence: TGCGCCAGCACAACAGGGGCGACTTACAATGAGCAGTTCTTC. This sequence encodes CASTTGATYNEQFF. V gene TRBV5-1 combines with J gene TRBJ2-1; TRBD1 matches at 7 bases. After removal of 6 bases from V and 4 bases from J, the junction contained 7 bases not matched to a gene. The CDR3 contains 14 residues. Germline lookup yields CDR1 SGHRS and CDR2 YFSETQ.

This clonotype has just one count. CDR3 in amino acids: CASSRSIREYNEKLFF. Written as DNA, the CDR3 is TGTGCCAGCAGCCGATCTATCAGGGAATATAATGAAAAACTGTTTTTT. The V call is TRBV7-8, the J call TRBJ1-4, with D perhaps TRBD1 (5 bases). Germline V gives CDR1 SGHVS, CDR2 FQNEAQ. Trimming took off 5 bases at V and 4 bases at J, with 17 bases between the two ends. CDR3 length: 16 amino acids.